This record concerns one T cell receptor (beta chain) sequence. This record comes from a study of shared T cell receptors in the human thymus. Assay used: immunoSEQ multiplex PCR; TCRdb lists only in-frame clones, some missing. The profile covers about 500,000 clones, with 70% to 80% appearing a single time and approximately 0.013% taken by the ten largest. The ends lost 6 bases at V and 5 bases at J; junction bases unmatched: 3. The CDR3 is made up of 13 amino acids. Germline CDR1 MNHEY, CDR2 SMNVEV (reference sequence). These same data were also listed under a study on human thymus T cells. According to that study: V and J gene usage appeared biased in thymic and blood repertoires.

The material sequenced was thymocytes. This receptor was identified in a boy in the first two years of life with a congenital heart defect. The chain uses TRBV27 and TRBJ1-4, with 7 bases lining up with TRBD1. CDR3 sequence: CASSGQANEKLFF. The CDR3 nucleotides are TGTGCCAGCAGCGGACAGGCCAATGAAAAACTGTTTTTT.